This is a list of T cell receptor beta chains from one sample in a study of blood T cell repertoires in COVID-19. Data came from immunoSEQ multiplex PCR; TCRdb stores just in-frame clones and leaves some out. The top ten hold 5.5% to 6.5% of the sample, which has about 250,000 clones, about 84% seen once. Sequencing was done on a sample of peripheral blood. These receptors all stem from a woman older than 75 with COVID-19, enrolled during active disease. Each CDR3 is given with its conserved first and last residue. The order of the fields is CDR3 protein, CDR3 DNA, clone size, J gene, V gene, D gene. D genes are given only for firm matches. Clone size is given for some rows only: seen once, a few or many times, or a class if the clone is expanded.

CDR3: CASTLSPAGNHNEQFF
DNA: TGTGCCAGCACCCTCTCCCCAGCGGGGAACCACAATGAGCAGTTCTTC
size: -
J: TRBJ2-1
V: TRBV5-5
D: TRBD2

CDR3: CASRADMTGLQETQYF
DNA: TGTGCCAGCAGAGCGGATATGACGGGACTACAAGAGACCCAGTACTTC
size: -
J: TRBJ2-5
V: TRBV25-1
D: TRBD2

CDR3: CASSAAVNTEAFF
DNA: TGTGCCAGCAGCGCCGCAGTGAACACTGAAGCTTTCTTT
size: -
J: TRBJ1-1
V: TRBV11-2
D: -

CDR3: CASRGQGSYNSPLHF
DNA: TGTGCCAGTAGAGGACAGGGGTCCTATAATTCACCCCTCCACTTT
size: -
J: TRBJ1-6
V: TRBV27
D: TRBD1

CDR3: CASSKEKRYLRGSYNEQFF
DNA: TGTGCCAGCAGCAAAGAGAAAAGGTATCTTCGAGGATCCTACAATGAGCAGTTCTTC
size: -
J: TRBJ2-1
V: TRBV21-1
D: -

CDR3: CASSQSDYSNTDTQYF
DNA: TGCGCCAGCAGTCAATCAGACTATTCAAACACAGATACGCAGTATTTT
size: -
J: TRBJ2-3
V: TRBV23-1
D: -

CDR3: CSAHPGQRQETQYF
DNA: TGCAGCGCGCATCCGGGACAAAGACAAGAGACCCAGTACTTC
size: -
J: TRBJ2-5
V: TRBV29-1
D: -

CDR3: CASSPGQGPNYGYTF
DNA: TGTGCCAGCTCCCCGGGACAGGGCCCTAACTATGGCTACACCTTC
size: -
J: TRBJ1-2
V: TRBV18
D: TRBD1

CDR3: CASSDRRSGNTIYF
DNA: TGTGCCAGTAGCGACAGACGCTCTGGAAACACCATATATTTT
size: few
J: TRBJ1-3
V: TRBV19
D: -

CDR3: CASSSSVSEKLFF
DNA: TGTGCCAGCAGCTCCTCGGTTAGTGAAAAACTGTTTTTT
size: -
J: TRBJ1-4
V: TRBV7-9
D: -

CDR3: CASSASGVRSYEQYF
DNA: TGTGCCAGCAGCGCTTCAGGGGTCAGGAGCTACGAGCAGTACTTC
size: -
J: TRBJ2-7
V: TRBV7-8
D: -

CDR3: CATSVGTPNSPLHF
DNA: TGTGCCACCAGTGTAGGGACACCTAATTCACCCCTCCACTTT
size: -
J: TRBJ1-6
V: TRBV24-1
D: -

CDR3: CAKGTSGGEVTDTQYF
DNA: TGCGCCAAGGGGACTAGCGGGGGGGAGGTCACAGATACGCAGTATTTT
size: -
J: TRBJ2-3
V: TRBV5-1
D: TRBD2

CDR3: CASSSRQGILAEAFF
DNA: TGTGCCAGCAGCTCCAGACAGGGGATTTTGGCTGAAGCTTTCTTT
size: -
J: TRBJ1-1
V: TRBV7-2
D: TRBD1

CDR3: CASSSGGEGQPQHF
DNA: TGTGCCAGCAGTTCAGGGGGTGAGGGACAGCCCCAGCATTTT
size: -
J: TRBJ1-5
V: TRBV28
D: TRBD1

CDR3: CASSRFTSGELFF
DNA: TGTGCCAGCTCGCGTTTTACCTCCGGGGAGCTGTTTTTT
size: -
J: TRBJ2-2
V: TRBV18
D: -

CDR3: CASSLVGQGRTDTQYF
DNA: TGTGCCAGCAGCTTAGTTGGACAGGGAAGGACGGATACGCAGTATTTT
size: -
J: TRBJ2-3
V: TRBV7-2
D: TRBD1

CDR3: CASSVEPTTYEQYF
DNA: TGCGCCAGCAGTGTAGAGCCCACTACCTACGAGCAGTACTTC
size: once
J: TRBJ2-7
V: TRBV5-1
D: -

CDR3: CASSPGLGQPQHF
DNA: TGTGCCAGCAGCCCAGGGTTGGGACAGCCCCAGCATTTT
size: -
J: TRBJ1-5
V: TRBV7-3
D: -

CDR3: CASSVGVGSGPNTGELFF
DNA: TGTGCCAGTAGCGTAGGAGTGGGATCAGGGCCGAACACCGGGGAGCTGTTTTTT
size: -
J: TRBJ2-2
V: TRBV19
D: -

CDR3: CASSPGQGINYGYTF
DNA: TGTGCCAGCAGTCCGGGACAGGGGATCAACTATGGCTACACCTTC
size: few
J: TRBJ1-2
V: TRBV27
D: TRBD1

CDR3: CASSEARGYYGYTF
DNA: TGTGCCAGCAGTGAAGCTCGGGGATACTATGGCTACACCTTC
size: -
J: TRBJ1-2
V: TRBV2
D: -

CDR3: CAISESAAGGLDEQYF
DNA: TGTGCCATCAGTGAGTCGGCTGCGGGGGGGCTCGACGAGCAGTACTTC
size: -
J: TRBJ2-7
V: TRBV10-3
D: TRBD2

CDR3: CAISAGTDYNEQFF
DNA: TGTGCCATCAGCGCCGGGACAGATTACAATGAGCAGTTCTTC
size: -
J: TRBJ2-1
V: TRBV10-3
D: TRBD1

CDR3: CASSLTGTGGFGTGELFF
DNA: TGTGCCAGCAGCTTAACCGGGACAGGGGGTTTCGGGACCGGGGAGCTGTTTTTT
size: -
J: TRBJ2-2
V: TRBV7-2
D: TRBD1

CDR3: CASCRDRLITEAFF
DNA: TGTGCCAGCTGCCGGGACAGGCTCATCACTGAAGCTTTCTTT
size: -
J: TRBJ1-1
V: TRBV7-9
D: TRBD1

CDR3: CASSGQGAFNQPQHF
DNA: TGTGCCAGCAGTGGACAGGGGGCCTTCAATCAGCCCCAGCATTTT
size: -
J: TRBJ1-5
V: TRBV28
D: TRBD1

CDR3: CATSSGGLAKNIQYF
DNA: TGTGCCACCAGTTCAGGAGGGCTAGCCAAAAACATTCAGTACTTC
size: few
J: TRBJ2-4
V: TRBV24-1
D: -

CDR3: CASSRQGMEAEAFF
DNA: TGTGCCAGCTCACGGCAAGGGATGGAGGCTGAAGCTTTCTTT
size: -
J: TRBJ1-1
V: TRBV18
D: -

CDR3: CASSHSLGGATDNEQFF
DNA: TGTGCCAGCAGCCATTCTTTGGGGGGGGCAACTGACAATGAGCAGTTCTTC
size: -
J: TRBJ2-1
V: TRBV4-2
D: -

CDR3: CASSSTGAGDTQYF
DNA: TGTGCCAGTAGCTCGACAGGGGCTGGTGATACGCAGTATTTT
size: -
J: TRBJ2-3
V: TRBV19
D: TRBD1

CDR3: CASSRNRDYSYNEQFF
DNA: TGTGCCAGCAGCCGGAACCGGGACTACTCCTACAATGAGCAGTTCTTC
size: -
J: TRBJ2-1
V: TRBV4-2
D: TRBD2

CDR3: CAIWAGTLNTEAFF
DNA: TGTGCGATCTGGGCAGGAACTTTGAACACTGAAGCTTTCTTT
size: -
J: TRBJ1-1
V: TRBV30
D: -

CDR3: CASSGGTFSTDTQYF
DNA: TGTGCCAGCAGCGGGGGGACGTTTAGCACAGATACGCAGTATTTT
size: -
J: TRBJ2-3
V: TRBV7-9
D: -

CDR3: CASSLRMLRLFF
DNA: TGTGCCAGCAGCCTAAGGATGTTAAGACTGTTCTTC
size: -
J: TRBJ2-1
V: TRBV25-1
D: -

CDR3: CASSPGQGSGNQPQHF
DNA: TGTGCCAGCTCACCGGGACAGGGATCGGGCAATCAGCCCCAGCATTTT
size: -
J: TRBJ1-5
V: TRBV18
D: TRBD1

CDR3: CAWSFTGTGVQPQHF
DNA: TGTGCCTGGAGTTTCACCGGGACAGGGGTCCAGCCCCAGCATTTT
size: -
J: TRBJ1-5
V: TRBV30
D: TRBD1

CDR3: CASKVRGGGDTQYF
DNA: TGTGCCAGCAAGGTGCGGGGGGGCGGAGATACGCAGTATTTT
size: -
J: TRBJ2-3
V: TRBV6-5
D: TRBD2

CDR3: CASSEAPGGGTQYF
DNA: TGTGCCAGCAGTGAAGCGCCCGGGGGGGGGACCCAGTACTTC
size: -
J: TRBJ2-5
V: TRBV6-1
D: TRBD2

CDR3: CSVGGQRAANEKLFF
DNA: TGCAGCGTTGGGGGGCAGAGAGCGGCTAATGAAAAACTGTTTTTT
size: -
J: TRBJ1-4
V: TRBV29-1
D: -

CDR3: CAWSVWAGTNTGELFF
DNA: TGTGCCTGGAGTGTATGGGCTGGGACAAACACCGGGGAGCTGTTTTTT
size: -
J: TRBJ2-2
V: TRBV30
D: -

CDR3: CASSQGQGYGYTF
DNA: TGTGCCAGCAGCCAGGGACAGGGCTATGGCTACACCTTC
size: -
J: TRBJ1-2
V: TRBV6-5
D: TRBD1

CDR3: CASSYSILFEGLGYTF
DNA: TGTGCCAGCAGTTACTCGATACTATTCGAAGGTTTAGGCTACACCTTC
size: once
J: TRBJ1-2
V: TRBV6-5
D: -

CDR3: CASNTQAGVGTEAFF
DNA: TGTGCCAGCAACACCCAAGCGGGGGTGGGGACTGAAGCTTTCTTT
size: -
J: TRBJ1-1
V: TRBV7-9
D: -

CDR3: CASLDRGIYGYTF
DNA: TGTGCCAGCCTGGACAGGGGGATATATGGCTACACCTTC
size: -
J: TRBJ1-2
V: TRBV2
D: TRBD1

CDR3: CASSQDHFLYF
DNA: TGTGCCAGCAGCCAAGACCACTTTTTATATTTT
size: -
J: TRBJ1-3
V: TRBV3-1/TRBV3-2
D: -

CDR3: CASSYGQTNEKLFF
DNA: TGTGCCAGCAGTTATGGGCAGACTAATGAAAAACTGTTTTTT
size: -
J: TRBJ1-4
V: TRBV6-6
D: -